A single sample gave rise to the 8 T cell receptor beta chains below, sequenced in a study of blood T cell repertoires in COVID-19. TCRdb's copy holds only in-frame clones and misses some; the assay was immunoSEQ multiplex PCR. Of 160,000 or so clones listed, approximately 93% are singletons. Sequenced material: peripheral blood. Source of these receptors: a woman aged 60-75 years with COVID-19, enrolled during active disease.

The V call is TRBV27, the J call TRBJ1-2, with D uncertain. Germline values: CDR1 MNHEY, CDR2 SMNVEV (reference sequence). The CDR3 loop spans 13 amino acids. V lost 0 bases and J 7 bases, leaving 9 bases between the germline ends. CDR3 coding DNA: TGTGCCAGCAGTTTATCCAGGTTCGGTGGCTACACCTTC. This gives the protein CASSLSRFGGYTF.

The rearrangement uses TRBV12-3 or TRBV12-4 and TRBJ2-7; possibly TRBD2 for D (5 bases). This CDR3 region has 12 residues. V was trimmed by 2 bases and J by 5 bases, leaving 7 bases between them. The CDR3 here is CASSLSGNEQYF. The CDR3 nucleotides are TGTGCCAGCAGTTTATCCGGGAACGAGCAGTACTTC.

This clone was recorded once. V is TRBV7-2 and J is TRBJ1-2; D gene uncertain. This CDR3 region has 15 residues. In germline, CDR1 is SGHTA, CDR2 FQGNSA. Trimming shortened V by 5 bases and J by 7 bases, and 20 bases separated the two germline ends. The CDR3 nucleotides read TGTGCCAGCAGCCTACGGTACGTCGAGGCGCTTGGCTACACCTTC. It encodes CASSLRYVEALGYTF.

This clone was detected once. The CDR3 DNA is TGTGCCAGCAGCCAATACCAGGGTGGAAATTCACCCCTCCACTTT. Its translation is CASSQYQGGNSPLHF. The V and J genes are TRBV3-1 (or the pseudogene TRBV3-2) and TRBJ1-6; weak D call: TRBD1 (5 bases). V lost 2 bases to trimming and J lost 7 bases, with 12 bases between them. The CDR3 is 15 amino acids. Germline-derived CDR1 and CDR2 are LGHDT and YNNKEL (reference sequence).

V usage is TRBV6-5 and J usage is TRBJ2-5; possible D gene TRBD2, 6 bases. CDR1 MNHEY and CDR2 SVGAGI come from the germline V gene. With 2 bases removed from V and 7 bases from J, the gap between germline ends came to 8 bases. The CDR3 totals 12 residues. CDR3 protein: CASSYTGGTQYF. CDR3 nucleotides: TGTGCCAGCAGTTACACCGGGGGGACCCAGTACTTC.

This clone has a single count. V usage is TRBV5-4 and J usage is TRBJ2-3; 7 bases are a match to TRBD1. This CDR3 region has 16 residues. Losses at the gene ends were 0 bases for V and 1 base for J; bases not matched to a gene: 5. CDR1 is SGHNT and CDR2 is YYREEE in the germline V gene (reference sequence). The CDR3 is CASSLEGGPRTDTQYF. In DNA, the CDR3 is TGTGCCAGCAGCTTGGAAGGGGGCCCTCGCACAGATACGCAGTATTTT.

CDR3 sequence (DNA): TGTGCCAGCAGTGATTCAGGGGGACCGAATCAGCCCCAGCATTTT. Its protein is CASSDSGGPNQPQHF. The chain employs TRBV2 and TRBJ1-5, with TRBD1 identical over 7 bases. After removal of 3 bases from V and 4 bases from J, the junction contained 6 bases not matched to a gene. The CDR3 has 15 amino acids. CDR1 and CDR2 (germline): SNHLY, FYNNEI.

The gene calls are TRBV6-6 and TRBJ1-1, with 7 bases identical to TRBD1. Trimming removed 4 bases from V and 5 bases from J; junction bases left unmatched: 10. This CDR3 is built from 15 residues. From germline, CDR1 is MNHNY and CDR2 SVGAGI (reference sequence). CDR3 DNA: TGTGCCAGCAGTTCCTCCAGACAGGGCCGAACTGAAGCTTTCTTT. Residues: CASSSSRQGRTEAFF.